Below, one TCR beta chain is given with its context. The sample comes from a study of blood T cells in healthy people across ages. Alongside a J-beta primer mix, a sample-barcoded 5' primer served in a second PCR lasting roughly 6 to 11 cycles. TCRdb called the 5' RACE reads again in MiXCR, with one record for every CDR3 protein. The sample holds about 510,000 distinct CDR3 sequences, about a quarter seen once. Germline values: CDR1 MNHEY, CDR2 SVGEGT. CDR3 length: 16 residues. Trimming took 5 bases from V and 7 from J, leaving 21 bases between them. These sequences were also reported in another study, on T cells of mothers and their children.

V usage is TRBV6-2 or TRBV6-3 and J usage is TRBJ2-4; a weak D match, TRBD2 (6 bases). The specimen was blood. The receptor was isolated from a boy between 2 and 10 years old in good health. The CDR3: CASSLPGLTGGNIQYF. The CDR3 DNA reads TGTGCCAGCAGTCTGCCGGGACTTACCGGAGGGAACATTCAGTACTTC.